Included here is one TCR beta chain sequence, with context. Germline lookup yields CDR1 SGHVS and CDR2 FNYEAQ. The CDR3 loop spans 15 amino acids. Trimming at V came to 4 bases and at J to 7 bases, leaving 9 bases not matched to a gene. Data came from immunoSEQ multiplex PCR; TCRdb stores just in-frame clones and leaves some out. The top ten hold over 0.2% of the sample, which has roughly 850,000 clones, around 96% seen once. The data were taken from a study of shared clonotypes between healthy human individuals. Naive CD8 cells lacked CD45RO, underwent positive selection for CCR7 and left out terminally differentiated effector memory CD45RA+ cells.

Sequences were obtained from naive CD8+ T cells sorted from blood. The TCR comes from a man younger than 40 in good health. The chain combines TRBV7-6 with TRBJ1-2; the match to TRBD1 covers 10 bases. The CDR3, as DNA: TGTGCCAGCAGCTCACGGACAGGGGGTTCGCGTGGCTACACCTTC. This encodes CASSSRTGGSRGYTF. The complete variable domain, with remaining parts taken from reference TRBV7-6 and TRBJ1-2, reads GAGVSQSPRYKVTKRGQDVALRCDPISGHVSLYWYRQALGQGPEFLTYFNYEAQQDKSGLPNDRFSAERPEGSISTLTIQRTEQRDSAMYRCASSSRTGGSRGYTFGSGTRLTVV.